This T cell receptor (beta chain) was sequenced during a study of Graves' ophthalmopathy and Graves' hyperthyroidism. Study summary: Researchers obtained peripheral blood at initial diagnosis, before any treatment had begun. Study-level findings and limits: Both a roughly 70% sensitivity and an approximately 76% specificity characterized the model's predictions of ophthalmopathy progression. Between ophthalmopathy and stable hyperthyroidism, a 13-signature model drew a separation with 87.88% sensitivity and about 80% specificity. Most expanded clonotypes in thyroid above 0.001 frequency also showed up in blood.

A remark on this clonotype: Its target is unknown.

Researchers took RNA transcripts and amplified TCR beta CDR3 regions from them. First-round RT-PCR employed HTBI primers, with a second-round multiplex PCR after it. TCRdb ran MiXCR on the multiplex PCR reads and lists one entry per CDR3 protein. This table holds around 340,000 distinct CDR3 sequences, 15% to 20% found once. Germline values: CDR1 SGHAT, CDR2 FQNNGV. The CDR3 length is 15 residues. Between the trimmed V and J ends, which lost 1 base and 0 bases, there was a span of 7 bases. Sequenced sample: peripheral blood. The chain links TRBV11-2 to TRBJ1-3, with no clear D. The clonotype originates from an adult man with Graves' ophthalmopathy. CDR3 DNA: TGTGCCAGCAGCTTAGTCAGCTACTCTGGAAACACCATATATTTT. Translating gives CASSLVSYSGNTIYF.